The 15 T cell receptor beta chains below come from one sample, sequenced in a study of shared clonotypes between healthy human individuals (dated by TCRdb to about 2020). The library was produced with the immunoSEQ multiplex PCR assay. TCRdb provides this immuneACCESS table in a form limited to in-frame rearrangements. Some clones are lacking; in checked studies, under half of them reflect an unresolved V gene, and why the rest are absent is not known. The sample table records about 1.4 million clones; about 96% of these occur just once. Approximately 1.2% of the sample lies in the top ten. Sequences were obtained from naive CD4+ T cells sorted from blood. The intended sense of this specimen's cell subset or site label: CD45RA+ positively selected. All receptors come from a man in his thirties or forties in good health.

This clone showed up just once. The rearrangement links TRBV7-3 to TRBJ2-2, with D unresolved. CDR3 length: 14 amino acids. The germline V gene has CDR1 SGHTA and CDR2 FQGTGA. Trimming stripped 5 bases from V and 5 bases from J, with 12 bases between. The chain's CDR3 is CASSISGETGELFF. The CDR3 nucleotides read TGTGCCAGCAGCATAAGTGGAGAGACCGGGGAGCTGTTTTTT.

The chain employs TRBV30 and TRBJ2-2; 11 bases match TRBD2. V lost 4 bases and J lost 6; bases outside the gene matches: 13. This CDR3 is 17 amino acids long. The V gene's germline CDR1 is GTSNPN and CDR2 SVGIG (reference sequence). DNA of the CDR3: TGTGCCTGGACCGTAGGACTAGCGGGTTTCGTAGCCGGGGAGCTGTTTTTT. Amino acid sequence: CAWTVGLAGFVAGELFF. Using reference TRBV30 and TRBJ2-2 for the parts outside the CDR3, the full variable domain is SQTIHQWPATLVQPVGSPLSLECTVEGTSNPNLYWYRQAAGRGLQLLFYSVGIGQISSEVPQNLSASRPQDRQFILSSKKLLLSDSGFYLCAWTVGLAGFVAGELFFGEGSRLTVL.

Concerning this clone itself: Other DNA sequences in this sample translate to the same CDR3. The chain joins TRBV5-4 to TRBJ1-1; D remains unclear. The CDR3 totals 13 residues. Trimming took 0 bases from V and 0 from J, leaving 3 bases between them. Per germline, CDR1 SGHNT and CDR2 YYREEE (reference sequence). Here the CDR3 DNA reads TGTGCCAGCAGCTTGGGGGTGAACACTGAAGCTTTCTTT. Protein sequence: CASSLGVNTEAFF.

This sequence joins TRBV5-1 and TRBJ2-5, with TRBD2 matching over 16 bases. From germline, CDR1 is SGHRS and CDR2 YFSETQ. The V segment lost 4 bases and the J segment 7 bases; nucleotides outside the gene matches: 7. The CDR3 is made up of 16 amino acids. CDR3 loop: CASSAGLAGGTGTQYF. CDR3 bases: TGCGCCAGCAGCGCGGGACTAGCGGGAGGGACAGGGACCCAGTACTTC. The full variable domain, rest sourced from reference TRBV5-1 and TRBJ2-5, is KAGVTQTPRYLIKTRGQQVTLSCSPISGHRSVSWYQQTPGQGLQFLFEYFSETQRNKGNFPGRFSGRQFSNSRSEMNVSTLELGDSALYLCASSAGLAGGTGTQYFGPGTRLLVL.

The chain has TRBV10-1 and TRBJ2-5; D is ambiguous. The CDR3 has 13 amino acids. CDR1 is WNHNN, CDR2 SYGVQD, per germline (reference sequence). V was shortened by 1 base and J by 7 bases, with 10 bases between the two germline ends. The CDR3 loop is CASSELVGGTQYF. CDR3 nucleotides: TGCGCCAGCAGTGAGTTGGTCGGCGGGACCCAGTACTTC.

The chain combines TRBV10-2 with TRBJ2-7, with 7 positions matching TRBD2. From germline, CDR1 is WSHSY and CDR2 SAAADI. The length of the CDR3 is 14 residues. V gave up 6 bases and J gave up 5 bases; unmatched junction bases: 10. The CDR3 nucleotides read TGCGCCAGCAGAATAGCCCGGGAGGTCGACGAGCAGTACTTC. The encoded protein is CASRIAREVDEQYF.

The J gene is TRBJ2-1, the V gene TRBV7-3; D is unresolved. The germline CDR1 and CDR2 sequences are SGHTA and FQGTGA. This CDR3 is built from 15 residues. Trimming removed 2 bases at V and 8 bases at J, with 16 bases between. CDR3 in amino acids: CASSLRYRSLDEQFF. The CDR3 bases are TGTGCCAGCAGCTTACGTTACCGGTCCCTCGATGAGCAGTTCTTC.

This chain joins TRBV19 and TRBJ2-7; D remains unclear. Germline V CDR1 and CDR2: LNHDA, SQIVND (reference sequence). V lost 5 bases to trimming and J lost 8 bases, with 19 bases between them. This CDR3 is built from 14 residues. Here the CDR3 DNA reads TGTGCCAGTAGTCCCACAACCGGGCCTTCTAAGCAGTACTTC. It yields the protein CASSPTTGPSKQYF. Filled out from reference TRBV19 and TRBJ2-7, the complete variable domain reads DGGITQSPKYLFRKEGQNVTLSCEQNLNHDAMYWYRQDPGQGLRLIYYSQIVNDFQKGDIAEGYSVSREKKESFPLTVTSAQKNPTAFYLCASSPTTGPSKQYFGPGTRLTVT.

The V call is TRBV10-3, the J call TRBJ2-7; D may be TRBD1 (5 bases). This CDR3 region has 14 residues. V lost 8 bases, J lost 0 bases, and 14 bases lay in between. Germline loops: CDR1 ENHRY, CDR2 SYGVKD. The CDR3 DNA reads as TGTGCCATCGGGCAGGGAACAAGCTCCTACGAGCAGTACTTC. This codes for CAIGQGTSSYEQYF.

The chain combines TRBV14 with TRBJ2-1, with no clear D. Germline assignment: CDR1 SGHDN and CDR2 FVKESK. V shed 2 bases and J shed 9 bases, with 14 bases lying between them. CDR3 size: 14 residues. CDR3 nucleotides: TGTGCCAGCAGCCAACATACCGCTTCGGGTGAGCAGTTCTTC. Amino acids: CASSQHTASGEQFF.

On this clone itself: Other nucleotide sequences in the sample specify the same CDR3. This chain uses TRBV5-4 with TRBJ1-1; D remains unclear. The CDR3 has 14 residues. Germline V gene lookup returns CDR1 SGHNT and CDR2 YYREEE (reference sequence). V was shortened by 0 bases and J by 4 bases, with 10 bases between the two germline ends. The chain's CDR3 is CASSLGLSGTEAFF. Here the CDR3 DNA reads TGTGCCAGCAGCTTGGGGCTGTCGGGCACTGAAGCTTTCTTT.

V is TRBV4-3 and J is TRBJ2-3, with unresolved D. Germline-derived CDR1 and CDR2 are LGHNA and YSLEER. CDR3 length: 16 residues. Between the trimmed V and J ends, which lost 4 bases and 0 bases, there was a span of 14 bases. CDR3 bases: TGCGCCAGCAGCCGAGAAGCCTCCGGGAGCACAGATACGCAGTATTTT. It translates to CASSREASGSTDTQYF.

The rearrangement links TRBV5-4 to TRBJ1-2; 7 bases are a match to TRBD1. The CDR3 spans 14 residues. Unmatched junction bases numbered 2, after V lost 3 bases and J lost 0 bases. Germline V gives CDR1 SGHNT, CDR2 YYREEE (reference sequence). CDR3 in amino acids: CASSSGTANYGYTF. In DNA, the CDR3 is TGTGCCAGCAGCTCCGGGACAGCTAACTATGGCTACACCTTC.

The chain links TRBV5-1 to TRBJ2-7, with TRBD1 identical over 7 bases. This CDR3 contains 19 residues. V was clipped by 2 bases and J by 0 bases; unmatched bases: 17. Germline loops: CDR1 SGHRS, CDR2 YFSETQ. CDR3 bases: TGCGCCAGCAGCTTAGCTCCCAGGGGGACAATAAGCGGCTCCTACGAGCAGTACTTC. It encodes CASSLAPRGTISGSYEQYF.

The rearrangement joins TRBV19 to TRBJ1-2; the match to TRBD1 covers 7 bases. The junction had 6 bases not matched to a gene; V was cut back by 10 bases and J by 4 bases. CDR1 is LNHDA and CDR2 is SQIVND in the germline V gene (reference sequence). This CDR3 has 12 amino acids. CDR3 coding DNA: TGTGCCACCCGGGACAGACTCTATGGCTACACCTTC. This sequence encodes CATRDRLYGYTF.